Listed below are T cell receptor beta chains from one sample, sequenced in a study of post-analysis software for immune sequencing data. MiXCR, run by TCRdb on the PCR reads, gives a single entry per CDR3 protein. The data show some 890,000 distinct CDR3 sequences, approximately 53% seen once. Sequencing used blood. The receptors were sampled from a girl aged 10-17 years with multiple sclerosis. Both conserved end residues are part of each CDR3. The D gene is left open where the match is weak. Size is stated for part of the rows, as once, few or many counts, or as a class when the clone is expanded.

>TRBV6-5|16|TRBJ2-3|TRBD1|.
TGTGCCAGCAGTTCCCCGGGACAGGAAAGCACAGATACGCAGTATTTT
CASSSPGQESTDTQYF
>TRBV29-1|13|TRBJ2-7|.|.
TGCAGCGTTATCCTCAGGGACCCCTACGAGCAGTACTTC
CSVILRDPYEQYF
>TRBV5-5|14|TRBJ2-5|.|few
TGTGCCACCCGGGGGAAGGGGAACCAAGAGACCCAGTACTTC
CATRGKGNQETQYF
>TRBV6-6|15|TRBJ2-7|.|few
TGTGCCAGCACCACCTCCGGGACCCCCAGCTACGAGCAGTACTTC
CASTTSGTPSYEQYF
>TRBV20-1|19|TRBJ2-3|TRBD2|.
TGCAGTGCTAGAGATGCCGGTAGCGGGAGGGCGCTCGGCACAGATACGCAGTATTTT
CSARDAGSGRALGTDTQYF
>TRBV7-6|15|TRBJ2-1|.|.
TGTGCCAGCAGCTTAGCGCCCGGGGTAAGCCGAGAGCAGTTCTTC
CASSLAPGVSREQFF
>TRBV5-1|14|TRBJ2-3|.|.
TGCGCCAGCAGCTTTGTCGAGAGCACAGATACGCAGTATTTT
CASSFVESTDTQYF
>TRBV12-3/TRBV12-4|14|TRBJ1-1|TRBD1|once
TGTGCCAGCAGTACGCGGACAGGTGGCACTGAAGCTTTCTTT
CASSTRTGGTEAFF
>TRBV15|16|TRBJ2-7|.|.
TGTGCCACCAGCCGAGGCCGGGACATTGTCTCCTACGAGCAGTACTTC
CATSRGRDIVSYEQYF
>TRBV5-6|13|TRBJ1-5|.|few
TGTGCCAGCAGCTTCCAGGGTAGGCAGCCCCAGCATTTT
CASSFQGRQPQHF
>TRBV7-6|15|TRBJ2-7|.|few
TGTGCCAGCAGCTTAGGTGGGGGCCCCAGAGACGAGCAGTACTTC
CASSLGGGPRDEQYF
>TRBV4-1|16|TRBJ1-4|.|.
TGCGCCAGCAGCTCCCGACAGGTTCCAACTAATGAAAAACTGTTTTTT
CASSSRQVPTNEKLFF
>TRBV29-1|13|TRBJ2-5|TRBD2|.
TGCAGCGCGACTAGCGGGGGAGGGGAGACCCAGTACTTC
CSATSGGGETQYF
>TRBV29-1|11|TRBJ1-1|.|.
TGCAGCGCCGAAGGAAGGACTGAAGCTTTCTTT
CSAEGRTEAFF
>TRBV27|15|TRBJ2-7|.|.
TGCGCCAGCAGTGTTTATGAAGTCGGTCGCTACGAGCAGTACTTC
CASSVYEVGRYEQYF
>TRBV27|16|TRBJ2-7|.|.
TGTGCCAGCAGTTCTCCGTGGGCGAAAGCGAGCTACGAGCAGTACTTC
CASSSPWAKASYEQYF
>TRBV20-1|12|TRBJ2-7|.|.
TGTAGTGCTATACAGTCTACCTACGAGCAGTACTTC
CSAIQSTYEQYF
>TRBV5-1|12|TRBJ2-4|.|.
TGCGCCAGCAGCGAGGGGACTCCCATTCAGTACTTC
CASSEGTPIQYF
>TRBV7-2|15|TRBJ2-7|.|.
TGTGCCAGCAGCCCCCAAGGACCAAGCCCCTACGAGCAGTACTTC
CASSPQGPSPYEQYF
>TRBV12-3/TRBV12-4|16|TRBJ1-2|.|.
TGTGCCAGCAGCTCGACGGGCAAAGGTGCCTTGGGGGGCTACACCTTC
CASSSTGKGALGGYTF
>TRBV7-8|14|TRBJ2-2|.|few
TGTGCCAGCAGCTTAAGGAGAGGCCCCGGGGAGCTGTTTTTT
CASSLRRGPGELFF
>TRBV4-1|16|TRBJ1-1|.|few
TGCGCCAGCAGCCAAGATTTCACGGGGCTGAACACTGAAGCTTTCTTT
CASSQDFTGLNTEAFF
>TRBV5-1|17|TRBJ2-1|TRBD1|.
TGCGCCAGCAGCTTGGCCCGGGACAGGGGATACATCCATGAGCAGTTCTTC
CASSLARDRGYIHEQFF
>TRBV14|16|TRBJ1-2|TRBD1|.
TGTGCCAGCAGCCACGGCCGGGACAGGGCGTCCTATGGCTACACCTTC
CASSHGRDRASYGYTF
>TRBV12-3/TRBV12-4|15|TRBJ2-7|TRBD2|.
TGTGCCAGCAGTTCCGGGACTAGCGGCACCTACGAGCAGTACTTC
CASSSGTSGTYEQYF
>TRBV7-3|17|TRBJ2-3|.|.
TGTGCCAGCAGCTTAACGGGGCTGCAAGCTAGCACAGATACGCAGTATTTT
CASSLTGLQASTDTQYF
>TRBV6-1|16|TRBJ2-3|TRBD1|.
TGTGCCAGCAGTGAATATCGGGGACAGGTCACAGATACGCAGTATTTT
CASSEYRGQVTDTQYF
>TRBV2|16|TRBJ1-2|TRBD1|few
TGTGCCAGCAGTGAGACCGTGACAGGGGTGAGCTATGGCTACACCTTC
CASSETVTGVSYGYTF
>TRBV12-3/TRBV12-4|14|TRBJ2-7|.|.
TGTGCCAGCAGGCTCGGGGACGGGTACTACGAGCAGTACTTC
CASRLGDGYYEQYF
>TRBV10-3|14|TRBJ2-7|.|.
TGTGCCATCAGTCCAATGACGGATACCTACGAGCAGTACTTC
CAISPMTDTYEQYF
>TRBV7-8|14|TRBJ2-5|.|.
TGTGCCAGCAGCTTCCAGGGTGTGAGGGAGACCCAGTACTTC
CASSFQGVRETQYF
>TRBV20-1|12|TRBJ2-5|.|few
TGCAGTGCTAGCCCCGGCGGGGAGACCCAGTACTTC
CSASPGGETQYF
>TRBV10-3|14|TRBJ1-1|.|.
TGTGCCATCGCCCAAACGACCGGCCACACTGAAGCTTTCTTT
CAIAQTTGHTEAFF
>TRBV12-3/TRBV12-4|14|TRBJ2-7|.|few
TGTGCCAGCAGTTTTCGCGGGATTACCTACGAGCAGTACTTC
CASSFRGITYEQYF
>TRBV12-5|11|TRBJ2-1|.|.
TGTGCTAGTGGCAAACTAGTGGAGCAGTTCTTC
CASGKLVEQFF
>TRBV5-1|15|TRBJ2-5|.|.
TGCGCCAGCAGCTTGGGTACAGTGGCTGGGGACACCCAGTACTTC
CASSLGTVAGDTQYF
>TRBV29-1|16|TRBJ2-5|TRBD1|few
TGCAGCGCCTTCCTCGAGACAGGGATACCACAAGAGACCCAGTACTTC
CSAFLETGIPQETQYF
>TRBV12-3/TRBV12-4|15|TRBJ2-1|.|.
TGTGCCAGCACCCAAAGGAGGCCCCCCTTCAATGAGCAGTTCTTC
CASTQRRPPFNEQFF
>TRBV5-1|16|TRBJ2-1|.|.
TGCGCCAGCAGCTTGGCGGAGGGGAGCTCCTACAATGAGCAGTTCTTC
CASSLAEGSSYNEQFF
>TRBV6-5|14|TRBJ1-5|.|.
TGTGCCAGCAGTATGACAGATAGCAATCAGCCCCAGCATTTT
CASSMTDSNQPQHF
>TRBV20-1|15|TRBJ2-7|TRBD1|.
TGCAGTGCTAGAGATCCCCGACAGGGATCCTACGAGCAGTACTTC
CSARDPRQGSYEQYF